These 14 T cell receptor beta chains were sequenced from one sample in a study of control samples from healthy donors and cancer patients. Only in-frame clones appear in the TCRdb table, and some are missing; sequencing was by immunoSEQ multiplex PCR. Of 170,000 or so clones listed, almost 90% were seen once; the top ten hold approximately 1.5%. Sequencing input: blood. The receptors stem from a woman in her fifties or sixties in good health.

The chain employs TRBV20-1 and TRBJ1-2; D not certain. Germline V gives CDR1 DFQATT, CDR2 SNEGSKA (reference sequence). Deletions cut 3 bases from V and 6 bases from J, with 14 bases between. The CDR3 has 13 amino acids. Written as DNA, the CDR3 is TGCAGTGCTAGTTCGGGGTTCCTCAATGGCTACACCTTC. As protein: CSASSGFLNGYTF.

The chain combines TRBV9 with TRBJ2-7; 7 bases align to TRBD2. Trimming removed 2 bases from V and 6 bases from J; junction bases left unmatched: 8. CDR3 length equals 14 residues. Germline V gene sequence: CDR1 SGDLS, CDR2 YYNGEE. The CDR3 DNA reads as TGTGCCAGCAGCGTGGGCAGGGAGGGCCTCGAGCAGTACTTC. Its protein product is CASSVGREGLEQYF.

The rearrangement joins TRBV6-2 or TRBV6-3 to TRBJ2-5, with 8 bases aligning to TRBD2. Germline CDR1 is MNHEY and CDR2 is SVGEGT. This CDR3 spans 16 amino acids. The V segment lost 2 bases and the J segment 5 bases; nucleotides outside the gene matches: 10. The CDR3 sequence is CASSYLGTSRVETQYF. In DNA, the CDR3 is TGTGCCAGCAGTTACCTCGGGACTAGTCGTGTGGAGACCCAGTACTTC.

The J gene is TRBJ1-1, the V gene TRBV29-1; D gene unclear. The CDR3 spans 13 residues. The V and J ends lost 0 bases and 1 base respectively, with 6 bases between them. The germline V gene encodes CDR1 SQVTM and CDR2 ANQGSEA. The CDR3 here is CSVEDGPNTEAFF. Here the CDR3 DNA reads TGCAGCGTTGAAGATGGCCCGAACACTGAAGCTTTCTTT. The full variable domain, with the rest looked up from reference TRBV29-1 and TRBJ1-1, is SAVISQKPSRDICQRGTSLTIQCQVDSQVTMMFWYRQQPGQSLTLIATANQGSEATYESGFVIDKFPISRPNLTFSTLTVSNMSPEDSSIYLCSVEDGPNTEAFFGQGTRLTVV.

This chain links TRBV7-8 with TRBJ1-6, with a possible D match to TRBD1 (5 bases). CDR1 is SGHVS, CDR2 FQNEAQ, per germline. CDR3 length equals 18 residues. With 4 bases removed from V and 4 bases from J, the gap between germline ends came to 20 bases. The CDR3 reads CASSSIRGGATYNSPLHF. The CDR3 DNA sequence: TGTGCCAGCAGCTCCATTCGGGGCGGCGCAACTTATAATTCACCCCTCCACTTT. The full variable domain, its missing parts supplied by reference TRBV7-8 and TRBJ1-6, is GAGVSQSPRYKVAKRGQDVALRCDPISGHVSLFWYQQALGQGPEFLTYFQNEAQLDKSGLPSDRFFAERPEGSVSTLKIQRTQQEDSAVYLCASSSIRGGATYNSPLHFGNGTRLTVT.

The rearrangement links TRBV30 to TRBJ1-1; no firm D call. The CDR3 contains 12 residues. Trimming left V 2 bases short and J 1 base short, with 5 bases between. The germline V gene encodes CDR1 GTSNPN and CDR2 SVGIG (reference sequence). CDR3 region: CAWSRTNTEAFF. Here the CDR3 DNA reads TGTGCCTGGAGTAGGACGAACACTGAAGCTTTCTTT.

The CDR3 here is CASSRTEGSPGELFF. The CDR3 bases are TGTGCCAGCAGTCGGACAGAGGGGAGTCCCGGGGAGCTGTTTTTT. The J gene is TRBJ2-2, the V gene TRBV6-2 or TRBV6-3; D possibly corresponds to TRBD1 (6 bases). Per the germline V gene, CDR1 is MNHEY and CDR2 is SVGEGT. The germline V and J ends were trimmed by 5 bases and 6 bases, with 16 bases remaining between them. This CDR3 has 15 amino acids.

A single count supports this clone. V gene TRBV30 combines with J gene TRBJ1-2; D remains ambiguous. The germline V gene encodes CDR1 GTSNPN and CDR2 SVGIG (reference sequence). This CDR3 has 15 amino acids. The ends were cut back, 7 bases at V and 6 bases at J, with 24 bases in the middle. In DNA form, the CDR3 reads TGTGCCTTACAAAAGCGGATGCCGATCTCCGATGGCTACACCTTC. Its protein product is CALQKRMPISDGYTF.

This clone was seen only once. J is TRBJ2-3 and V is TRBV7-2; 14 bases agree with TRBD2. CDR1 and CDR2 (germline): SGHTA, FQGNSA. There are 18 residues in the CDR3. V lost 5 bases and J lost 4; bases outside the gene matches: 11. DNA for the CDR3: TGTGCCAGCAGCAACGACAGGACTAGCGGGGGGTTCGCAGATACGCAGTATTTT. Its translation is CASSNDRTSGGFADTQYF.

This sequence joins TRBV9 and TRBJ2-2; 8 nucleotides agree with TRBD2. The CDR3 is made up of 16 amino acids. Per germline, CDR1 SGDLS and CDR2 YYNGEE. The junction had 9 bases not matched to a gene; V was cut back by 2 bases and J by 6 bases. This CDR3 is CASSVGAGDRAGELFF. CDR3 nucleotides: TGTGCCAGCAGCGTCGGAGCGGGGGATCGGGCCGGGGAGCTGTTTTTT.

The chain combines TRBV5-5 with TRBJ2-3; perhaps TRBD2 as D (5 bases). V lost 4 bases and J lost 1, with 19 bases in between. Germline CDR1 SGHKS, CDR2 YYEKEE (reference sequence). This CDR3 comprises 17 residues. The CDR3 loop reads CASSPSPGSIGTDTQYF. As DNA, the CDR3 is TGTGCCAGCAGCCCCTCCCCGGGGTCAATTGGCACAGATACGCAGTATTTT.

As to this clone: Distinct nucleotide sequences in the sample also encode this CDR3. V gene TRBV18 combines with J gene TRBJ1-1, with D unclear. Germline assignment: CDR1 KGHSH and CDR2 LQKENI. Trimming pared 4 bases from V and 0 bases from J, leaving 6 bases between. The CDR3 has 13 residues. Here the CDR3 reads CASSRDLNTEAFF. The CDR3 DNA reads TGTGCCAGCTCACGCGACTTGAACACTGAAGCTTTCTTT.

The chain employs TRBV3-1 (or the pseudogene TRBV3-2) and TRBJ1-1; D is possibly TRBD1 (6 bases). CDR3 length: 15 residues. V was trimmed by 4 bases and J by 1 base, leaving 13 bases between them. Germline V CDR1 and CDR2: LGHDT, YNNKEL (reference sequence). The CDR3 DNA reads TGTGCCAGCAGCCCGATCTCGACAGGGAACACTGAAGCTTTCTTT. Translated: CASSPISTGNTEAFF.

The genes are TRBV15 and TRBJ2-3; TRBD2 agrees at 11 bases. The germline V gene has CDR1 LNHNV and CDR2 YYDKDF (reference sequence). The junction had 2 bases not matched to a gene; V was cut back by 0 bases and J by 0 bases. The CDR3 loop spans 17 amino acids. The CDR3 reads CATSRELAGASTDTQYF. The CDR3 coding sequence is TGTGCCACCAGCAGAGAACTAGCGGGGGCTAGCACAGATACGCAGTATTTT.